Listed here are 18 T cell receptor beta chains from one sample, sequenced in a study of cytomegalovirus exposure and HLA in healthy donors. The PCR contained 60 Vbeta and 13 Jbeta primers. Sequencing was performed with immunoSEQ multiplex PCR; in TCRdb, only in-frame clones are kept and a portion is missing. This table holds roughly 100,000 clones, roughly 71% found once. Sequences were obtained from PBMCs. The receptors here all came from a man in his forties in good health and CMV-seropositive.

For this clone: A junction end diverges from the germline sequence, so it may reflect a read error. The genes are TRBV13 and TRBJ1-1, with D perhaps TRBD1 (6 bases). The CDR3 extends over 15 amino acids. Germline-derived CDR1 and CDR2 are PRHDT and FYEKMQ (reference sequence). This chain's CDR3 is CASSLGGQGHTETFF. In DNA form, the CDR3 reads TGTGCCAGCAGCTTAGGGGGGCAGGGGCACACTGAAACTTTCTTT.

V is TRBV11-2 and J is TRBJ2-5; maybe TRBD2 (5 bases). The CDR3 extends over 13 amino acids. The germline CDR1 and CDR2 sequences are SGHAT and FQNNGV. V was cut by 4 bases and J by 5 bases, with 11 bases left in between. The CDR3 reads CASSSGLIETQYF. CDR3 coding DNA: TGTGCCAGCAGCTCAGGACTCATTGAGACCCAGTACTTC. The complete variable domain, with remaining parts taken from reference TRBV11-2 and TRBJ2-5, reads EAGVAQSPRYKIIEKRQSVAFWCNPISGHATLYWYQQILGQGPKLLIQFQNNGVVDDSQLPKDRFSAERLKGVDSTLKIQPAKLEDSAVYLCASSSGLIETQYFGPGTRLLVL.

The chain couples TRBV7-8 to TRBJ2-7; D is perhaps TRBD2 (6 bases). Germline assignment: CDR1 SGHVS and CDR2 FQNEAQ. The V end lost 5 bases, the J end lost 4 bases, and 27 bases lay between the germline ends. This CDR3 is built from 18 residues. The CDR3: CASSPTGAEGPSSYEQYF. The DNA for the CDR3 is TGTGCCAGCAGCCCTACGGGCGCGGAGGGACCCTCGTCATACGAGCAGTACTTC.

Of note for this clone: An end of the junction differs from the germline gene, which may be a read error. V gene TRBV7-9 combines with J gene TRBJ1-1; possibly TRBD1 for D (6 bases). Germline V gene lookup returns CDR1 SEHNR and CDR2 FQNEAQ (reference sequence). The CDR3 length is 12 residues. The CDR3 DNA reads TGTGCCAGCAGCACCGGACAGACAGTCCCAGCATTT. As protein: CASSTGQTVPAF.

The genes are TRBV19 and TRBJ2-3, with 11 nucleotides matching TRBD2. V was pared by 9 bases and J by 0 bases, with 5 bases of the junction left unmatched. CDR3 length: 15 amino acids. Germline lookup yields CDR1 LNHDA and CDR2 SQIVND (reference sequence). CDR3 nucleotide sequence: TGTGCCAGCGTACTAGCGGGAGCCAGCACAGATACGCAGTATTTT. It is translated as CASVLAGASTDTQYF.

This clone showed up just a few times. The chain joins TRBV18 to TRBJ1-6; D gene uncertain. CDR1 KGHSH and CDR2 LQKENI come from the germline V gene. CDR3 length equals 13 residues. The germline V and J ends were trimmed by 6 bases and 8 bases, with 11 bases remaining between them. In DNA form, the CDR3 reads TGTGCCAGCTCCCAGGAGAGGGATTCACCCCTCCACTTT. This sequence encodes CASSQERDSPLHF.

This clone was found a few times. V usage is TRBV7-8 and J usage is TRBJ2-1, with 8 nucleotides matching TRBD2. Germline CDR1 SGHVS, CDR2 FQNEAQ. V lost 5 bases to trimming and J lost 9 bases; unmatched junction nucleotides: 15. This CDR3 comprises 16 residues. This chain's CDR3 is CASSLTGTSSGSEQFF. For the CDR3, the DNA is TGTGCCAGCAGCCTCACCGGGACTAGTTCAGGATCTGAGCAGTTCTTC.

The chain couples TRBV4-2 to TRBJ2-7; TRBD1 aligns across 7 bases. V shed 0 bases, J shed 2 bases, and the junction held 4 bases outside the gene matches. The germline V gene encodes CDR1 LGHNA and CDR2 YNFKEQ. The CDR3 spans 15 residues. In DNA, the CDR3 is TGTGCCAGCAGCCAAGATCTCGACAGGGCCTACGAGCAGTACTTC. The encoded protein is CASSQDLDRAYEQYF.

This rearrangement joins TRBV19 to TRBJ1-4; 7 bases map to TRBD1. V lost 9 bases and J lost 5; bases outside the gene matches: 12. Germline CDR1 LNHDA, CDR2 SQIVND (reference sequence). The CDR3 runs to 15 residues. The CDR3, as DNA: TGTGCCAGCCTAGGGTACAGGGGAATGAATGAAAAACTGTTTTTT. It encodes CASLGYRGMNEKLFF.

The V and J genes are TRBV6-1 and TRBJ1-4; D is unclear. The CDR3 covers 16 residues. V lost 0 bases and J 6 bases, leaving 14 bases between the germline ends. The germline CDR1 and CDR2 sequences are MNHNS and SASEGT. The CDR3 loop is CASSEATISIDEKLFF. CDR3 coding DNA: TGTGCCAGCAGTGAAGCAACTATTTCCATCGATGAAAAACTGTTTTTT.

This clone is a singleton in its sample. J is TRBJ2-3 and V is TRBV5-1, with TRBD1 matching 11 bases. Germline V lookup: CDR1 SGHRS, CDR2 YFSETQ. The CDR3 runs 16 residues. V trimming: 4 bases; J trimming: 3 bases; junction bases outside the gene matches: 7. The CDR3 sequence is CASSLTDRGQTDTQYF. The CDR3 coding sequence is TGCGCCAGCAGCCTTACGGACAGGGGGCAGACAGATACGCAGTATTTT. Supplemented by reference TRBV5-1 and TRBJ2-3, the full variable domain reads KAGVTQTPRYLIKTRGQQVTLSCSPISGHRSVSWYQQTPGQGLQFLFEYFSETQRNKGNFPGRFSGRQFSNSRSEMNVSTLELGDSALYLCASSLTDRGQTDTQYFGPGTRLTVL.

The gene calls are TRBV5-1 and TRBJ2-4; TRBD1 matches at 10 bases. The CDR3 is 15 amino acids. Germline V CDR1 and CDR2: SGHRS, YFSETQ. Trimming at V came to 4 bases and at J to 7 bases, leaving 8 bases not matched to a gene. The CDR3 protein is CASSILTGQGNIQYF. In DNA, the CDR3 is TGCGCCAGCAGCATCTTGACGGGACAGGGGAACATTCAGTACTTC. Together with reference TRBV5-1 and TRBJ2-4, the CDR3 gives the full variable domain: KAGVTQTPRYLIKTRGQQVTLSCSPISGHRSVSWYQQTPGQGLQFLFEYFSETQRNKGNFPGRFSGRQFSNSRSEMNVSTLELGDSALYLCASSILTGQGNIQYFGAGTRLSVL.

About this clone: The junction and the germline gene differ at one end; a read error may be behind it. The CDR3 is CASSQDKWLQIF. In DNA, the CDR3 is TGCGCCAGCAGCCAAGATAAATGGCTGCAGATCTTC. The chain has TRBV4-1 and TRBJ1-2; D is uncertain. The length of the CDR3 is 12 residues. CDR1 MGHRA and CDR2 YSYEKL come from the germline V gene.

This clone came up once. The CDR3 region has the DNA TGTGCCATCAACTCGGCAGGGCCGGGCACTGAAGCTTTCTTT. Translated, it gives CAINSAGPGTEAFF. This chain connects TRBV10-3 to TRBJ1-1; D is perhaps TRBD1 (5 bases). CDR1 ENHRY and CDR2 SYGVKD come from the germline V gene. The CDR3 covers 14 residues. V gave up 7 bases and J gave up 4 bases, with 16 bases separating them.

As DNA, the CDR3 is TGTGCCAGCAGTTATCGGGACAAGAACTATGGCTACACCTTC. Its protein is CASSYRDKNYGYTF. The chain combines TRBV6-5 with TRBJ1-2, with a tentative D call TRBD1 (6 bases). V lost 3 bases and J lost 2, with 10 bases in between. The germline CDR1 and CDR2 sequences are MNHEY and SVGAGI. This CDR3 spans 14 amino acids.

The rearrangement joins TRBV21-1 to TRBJ1-1. TRBV21-1 is labeled a pseudogene. The CDR3 sequence is 21 residues long. Here the CDR3 reads CASSPSLRSLNGGRNGTEAFF. As DNA, the CDR3 is TGTGCCAGCAGCCCCTCTCTTCGTTCGCTTAATGGGGGGAGGAACGGCACTGAAGCTTTCTTT.

This clone was seen a handful of times. This chain uses TRBV15 with TRBJ2-5; the D is unclear. CDR1 and CDR2 (germline): LNHNV, YYDKDF (reference sequence). The CDR3 has 15 residues. Trimming cost V 1 base and J 0 bases, with 9 bases left between them. Written as DNA, the CDR3 is TGTGCCACCAGCAGAGTATTTACAGACCAAGAGACCCAGTACTTC. Amino acids: CATSRVFTDQETQYF.

This chain joins TRBV28 and TRBJ1-2; D perhaps matches TRBD1 (6 bases). The CDR3 runs 14 residues. CDR1 MDHEN and CDR2 SYDVKM come from the germline V gene. V was trimmed by 3 bases and J by 5 bases, leaving 13 bases between them. The CDR3 sequence is CASSFQDSIYGYTF. The CDR3 DNA sequence: TGTGCCAGCAGTTTCCAGGACAGCATATATGGCTACACCTTC.